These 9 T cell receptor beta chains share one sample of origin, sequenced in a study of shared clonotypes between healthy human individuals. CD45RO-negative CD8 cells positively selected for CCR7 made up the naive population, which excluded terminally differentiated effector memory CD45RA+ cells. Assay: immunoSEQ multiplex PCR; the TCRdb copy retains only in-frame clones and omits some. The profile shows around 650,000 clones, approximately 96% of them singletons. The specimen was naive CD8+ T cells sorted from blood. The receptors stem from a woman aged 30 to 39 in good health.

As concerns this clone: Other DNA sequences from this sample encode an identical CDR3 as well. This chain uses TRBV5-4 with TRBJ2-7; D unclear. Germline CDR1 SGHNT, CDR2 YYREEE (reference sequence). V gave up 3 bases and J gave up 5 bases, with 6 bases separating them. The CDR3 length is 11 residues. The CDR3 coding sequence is TGTGCCAGCAGCTCACCCAACGAGCAGTACTTC. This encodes CASSSPNEQYF.

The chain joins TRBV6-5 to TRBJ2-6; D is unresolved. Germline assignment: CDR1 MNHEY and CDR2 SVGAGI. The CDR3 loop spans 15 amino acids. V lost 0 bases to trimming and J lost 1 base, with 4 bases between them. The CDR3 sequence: CASSYSTSGANVLTF. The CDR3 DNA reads TGTGCCAGCAGTTACTCGACGTCTGGGGCCAACGTCCTGACTTTC.

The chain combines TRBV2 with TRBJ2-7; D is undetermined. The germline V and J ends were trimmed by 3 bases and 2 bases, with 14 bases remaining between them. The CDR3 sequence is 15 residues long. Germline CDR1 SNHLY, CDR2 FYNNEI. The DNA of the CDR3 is TGTGCCAGCAGTGACGAAGATTATTCAACCTACGAGCAGTACTTC. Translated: CASSDEDYSTYEQYF.

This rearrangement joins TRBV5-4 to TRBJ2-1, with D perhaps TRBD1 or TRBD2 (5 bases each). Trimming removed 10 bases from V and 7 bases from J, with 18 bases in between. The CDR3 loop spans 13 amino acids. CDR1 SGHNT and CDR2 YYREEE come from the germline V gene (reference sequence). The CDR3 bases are TGTGCCGCAGCTCATCCCGGGGCGAATGAGCAGTTCTTC. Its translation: CAAAHPGANEQFF. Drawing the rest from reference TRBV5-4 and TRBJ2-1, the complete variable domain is ETGVTQSPTHLIKTRGQQVTLRCSSQSGHNTVSWYQQALGQGPQFIFQYYREEENGRGNFPPRFSGLQFPNYSSELNVNALELDDSALYLCAAAHPGANEQFFGPGTRLTVL.

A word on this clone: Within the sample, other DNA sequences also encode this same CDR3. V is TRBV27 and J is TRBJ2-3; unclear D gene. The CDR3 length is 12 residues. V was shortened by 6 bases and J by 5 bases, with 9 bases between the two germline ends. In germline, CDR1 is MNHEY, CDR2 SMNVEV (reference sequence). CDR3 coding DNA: TGTGCCAGCAGCCTCCTGGGAGATACGCAGTATTTT. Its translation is CASSLLGDTQYF.

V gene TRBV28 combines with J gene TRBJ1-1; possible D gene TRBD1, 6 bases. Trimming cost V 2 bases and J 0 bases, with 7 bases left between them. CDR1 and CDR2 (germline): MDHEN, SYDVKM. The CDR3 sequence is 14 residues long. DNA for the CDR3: TGTGCCAGCAGTTTAGGGGGCCTGAACACTGAAGCTTTCTTT. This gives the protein CASSLGGLNTEAFF.

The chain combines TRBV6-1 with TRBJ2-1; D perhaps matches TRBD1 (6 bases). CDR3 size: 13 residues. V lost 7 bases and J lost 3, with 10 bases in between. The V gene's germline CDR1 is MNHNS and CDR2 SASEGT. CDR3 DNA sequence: TGTGCCAGCAATCGGGACATCTACAATGAGCAGTTCTTC. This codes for CASNRDIYNEQFF.

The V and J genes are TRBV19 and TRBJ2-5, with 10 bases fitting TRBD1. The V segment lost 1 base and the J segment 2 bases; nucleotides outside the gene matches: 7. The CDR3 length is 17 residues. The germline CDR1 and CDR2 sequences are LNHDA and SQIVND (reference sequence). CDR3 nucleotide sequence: TGTGCCAGTAGTATAGTGGGGACAGGGGTTGGGCAAGAGACCCAGTACTTC. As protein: CASSIVGTGVGQETQYF.

The CDR3 DNA follows: TGCGCCAGCAGCCACCCGGGACTAGCGGGGAGACCTAGCTCCTACGAGCAGTACTTC. Translated, it gives CASSHPGLAGRPSSYEQYF. The rearrangement joins TRBV5-1 to TRBJ2-7; 13 bases align to TRBD2. The CDR3 loop spans 19 amino acids. J lost 0 bases, V lost 4 bases, and 13 bases had no gene match. The germline gives CDR1 SGHRS, CDR2 YFSETQ.